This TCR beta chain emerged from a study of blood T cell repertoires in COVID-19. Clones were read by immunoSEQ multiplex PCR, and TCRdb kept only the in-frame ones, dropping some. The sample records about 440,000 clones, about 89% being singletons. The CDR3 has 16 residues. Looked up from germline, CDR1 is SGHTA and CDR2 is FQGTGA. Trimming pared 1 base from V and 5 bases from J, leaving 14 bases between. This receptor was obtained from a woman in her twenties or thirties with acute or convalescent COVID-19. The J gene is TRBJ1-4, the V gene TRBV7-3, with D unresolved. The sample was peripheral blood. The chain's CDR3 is CASSLIACPHNEKLFF. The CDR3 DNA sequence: TGTGCCAGCAGCTTAATCGCTTGCCCACACAATGAAAAACTGTTTTTT.